Listed here are 24 T cell receptor beta chains from one sample, sequenced in a study of PD-1 blockade in classical Hodgkin lymphoma. Produced via immunoSEQ multiplex PCR; TCRdb's table is partial and in-frame only. Of about 24,000 clones in the sample, under 75% were seen once. The time point is: cycle 4 day 1 (C4D1), after more than 5 weeks of nivolumab. Brentuximab vedotin exposure varied, and every patient relapsed after autologous stem cell transplantation. Sequences were derived from peripheral blood mononuclear cells (PBMCs), sampled before the fourth cycle of nivolumab. The receptors come from a human donor with classical Hodgkin lymphoma.

The V gene is TRBV7-8, the J gene TRBJ2-3; D may match TRBD1 or TRBD2 (7 bases each). Trimming shortened V by 1 base and J by 0 bases, and 14 bases separated the two germline ends. The CDR3 spans 17 residues. Germline V lookup: CDR1 SGHVS, CDR2 FQNEAQ. As DNA, the CDR3 is TGTGCCAGCAGCTTAGGGGGGAGGGGGCCGAGCACAGATACGCAGTATTTT. Protein: CASSLGGRGPSTDTQYF.

This chain uses TRBV28 with TRBJ1-1; TRBD1 might be the D (6 bases). Germline V gives CDR1 MDHEN, CDR2 SYDVKM. The CDR3 loop spans 13 amino acids. Deletions cut 8 bases from V and 5 bases from J, with 15 bases between. The CDR3 protein is CASRERGGTEAFF. The DNA for the CDR3 is TGTGCCAGCCGAGAAAGGGGGGGAACTGAAGCTTTCTTT.

This clone was picked up a small number of times. V usage is TRBV9 and J usage is TRBJ1-5; TRBD1 is a possible D gene (6 bases). Per germline, CDR1 SGDLS and CDR2 YYNGEE. V lost 0 bases, J lost 10 bases, and 14 bases lay in between. The CDR3 has 14 amino acids. Here the CDR3 reads CASSVVQGTSPQHF. CDR3 DNA: TGTGCCAGCAGCGTAGTCCAGGGGACTTCTCCCCAGCATTTT.

A few counts support this clone. The chain combines TRBV28 with TRBJ2-2, with a tentative D call TRBD1 (6 bases). The CDR3 runs 14 residues. Trimming took 4 bases from V and 3 from J, leaving 9 bases between them. Germline CDR1 and CDR2: MDHEN and SYDVKM. CDR3 coding DNA: TGTGCCAGCAGTTCATCAGGGGACACCGGGGAGCTGTTTTTT. It is translated as CASSSSGDTGELFF.

Comment on this clone: A single base separates this from a much larger clone, so it may be a read error. The rearrangement links TRBV2 to TRBJ1-2; D remains unclear. Germline V gene lookup returns CDR1 SNHLY and CDR2 FYNNEI. This CDR3 spans 14 amino acids. CDR3 DNA sequence: TGTGCCGGCAGCCCAACGAGAGGCGAGATAGGCTACACCTTC. As protein: CAGSPTRGEIGYTF.

This chain joins TRBV28 and TRBJ1-3, with no clear D. Germline values: CDR1 MDHEN, CDR2 SYDVKM. The CDR3 has 14 amino acids. The V end lost 7 bases, the J end lost 1 base, and 11 bases lay between the germline ends. The CDR3 spells CASISLGSGNTIYF. The CDR3, as DNA: TGTGCCAGCATTTCCTTGGGGTCTGGAAACACCATATATTTT.

V and J are TRBV4-3 and TRBJ2-3; the D call may be TRBD1 or TRBD2 (6 bases each). From germline, CDR1 is LGHNA and CDR2 YSLEER. V was clipped by 1 base and J by 3 bases, with 17 bases between them. The CDR3 loop spans 17 amino acids. CDR3 protein: CASSQGNGGGPTDTQYF. The DNA for the CDR3 is TGCGCCAGCAGCCAAGGGAATGGAGGGGGACCTACAGATACGCAGTATTTT.

The gene calls are TRBV10-3 and TRBJ2-6; D possibly corresponds to TRBD1 (5 bases). V was cut by 2 bases and J by 2 bases, with 13 bases left in between. The CDR3 covers 17 residues. Looked up from germline, CDR1 is ENHRY and CDR2 is SYGVKD. CDR3 amino acids: CAISEGPQGTGANVLTF. The CDR3 bases are TGTGCCATCAGTGAGGGGCCCCAGGGAACTGGGGCCAACGTCCTGACTTTC.

The chain is built from TRBV7-6 and TRBJ2-7; possibly TRBD1 for D (6 bases). CDR1 and CDR2 from the germline V gene are SGHVS and FNYEAQ. This CDR3 has 12 amino acids. Trimming took off 2 bases at V and 6 bases at J, with 8 bases between the two ends. CDR3 nucleotides: TGTGCCAGCAGCTTATGGGGGCGCGAGCAGTACTTC. This sequence encodes CASSLWGREQYF.

The genes are TRBV27 and TRBJ1-1, with D unresolved. The CDR3 length is 15 residues. V was trimmed by 2 bases and J by 4 bases, leaving 14 bases between them. Germline lookup yields CDR1 MNHEY and CDR2 SMNVEV (reference sequence). The CDR3 nucleotides read TGTGCCAGCAGTTTAGTGGGTCGGCCGAGCACTGAAGCTTTCTTT. Its translation is CASSLVGRPSTEAFF.

The V call is TRBV6-5, the J call TRBJ2-3; no definite D call. Germline values: CDR1 MNHEY, CDR2 SVGAGI. Trimming pared 5 bases from V and 6 bases from J, leaving 9 bases between. CDR3 length: 12 residues. The CDR3 protein is CASSPQSDTQYF. Here the CDR3 DNA reads TGTGCCAGCAGTCCCCAGTCGGATACGCAGTATTTT.

This clone was found once. At one end the junction does not follow the germline gene, possibly because of a read error. The chain combines TRBV6-5 with TRBJ1-6; a weak D match, TRBD1 (6 bases). The CDR3 runs to 13 residues. Germline CDR1 MNHEY, CDR2 SVGAGI. In nucleotides, the CDR3 is TGTGTCAGCAGTTTCGACAGGTTTTCACCCCTCCACTTT. Protein: CVSSFDRFSPLHF.

The chain combines TRBV5-1 with TRBJ2-5; 8 bases fit TRBD1. The ends lost 4 bases at V and 3 bases at J; junction bases unmatched: 2. Per germline, CDR1 SGHRS and CDR2 YFSETQ. This CDR3 has 13 amino acids. Written as DNA, the CDR3 is TGCGCCAGCAGCCTACAGGGGGAAGAGACCCAGTACTTC. It encodes CASSLQGEETQYF.

The chain recombines TRBV29-1 with TRBJ2-7, with 7 bases matching TRBD1. The germline V gene encodes CDR1 SQVTM and CDR2 ANQGSEA. The CDR3 consists of 13 residues. The V segment lost 4 bases and the J segment 8 bases; nucleotides outside the gene matches: 11. Here the CDR3 DNA reads TGCAGCGTTGCTGAGACAGGGTTCGCCCAGCAGTACTTC. This encodes CSVAETGFAQQYF.

V usage is TRBV6-4 and J usage is TRBJ2-1, with 12 bases identical to TRBD2. From germline, CDR1 is MRHNA and CDR2 SNTAGT. The CDR3 spans 15 residues. V lost 6 bases, J lost 4 bases, and 4 bases stayed unmatched. The CDR3: CASSAGTSGYNEQFF. CDR3 in DNA: TGTGCCAGCAGCGCCGGGACTAGCGGGTACAATGAGCAGTTCTTC.

The chain carries TRBV18 and TRBJ2-6; D call uncertain. Germline lookup yields CDR1 KGHSH and CDR2 LQKENI. V was clipped by 1 base and J by 4 bases, with 14 bases between them. This CDR3 is built from 17 residues. CDR3 region: CASSPQSGLSGANVLTF. CDR3 in DNA: TGTGCCAGCTCACCACAAAGTGGGCTTTCAGGGGCCAACGTCCTGACTTTC.

The V gene is TRBV7-2, the J gene TRBJ1-5, with unresolved D. Germline assignment: CDR1 SGHTA and CDR2 FQGNSA. The V and J ends lost 0 bases and 3 bases respectively, with 3 bases between them. The CDR3 has 13 amino acids. The CDR3 DNA follows: TGTGCCAGCAGCTTAGCGGTCAATCAGCCCCAGCATTTT. Its translation is CASSLAVNQPQHF.

The V call is TRBV7-9, the J call TRBJ1-2; D gene unclear. The CDR3 spans 15 residues. V was shortened by 2 bases and J by 3 bases, with 13 bases between the two germline ends. CDR1 and CDR2 (germline): SEHNR, FQNEAQ (reference sequence). The DNA for the CDR3 is TGTGCCAGCAGCTTAAAATTGGAGAGACACTATGGCTACACCTTC. Translating it yields CASSLKLERHYGYTF.

The rearrangement joins TRBV4-2 to TRBJ1-2; 7 nucleotides match TRBD1. Germline CDR1 reads LGHNA; CDR2 reads YNFKEQ. The V gene end was trimmed by 5 bases and the J gene end by 3 bases; junction bases not matched to a gene: 9. The CDR3 spans 15 residues. The CDR3 protein is CASSSRQGPDYGYTF. In nucleotides, the CDR3 is TGTGCCAGCAGCTCAAGACAGGGCCCGGACTATGGCTACACCTTC.

This rearrangement joins TRBV7-9 to TRBJ2-1; D call uncertain. Deletions cut 8 bases from V and 6 bases from J, with 11 bases between. Germline V gene lookup returns CDR1 SEHNR and CDR2 FQNEAQ (reference sequence). This CDR3 comprises 12 residues. This CDR3 reads CASGEWGNEQFF. The CDR3 DNA follows: TGTGCCAGCGGCGAATGGGGCAATGAGCAGTTCTTC. Looking up the rest from reference TRBV7-9 and TRBJ2-1 gives the full variable domain: DTGVSQNPRHKITKRGQNVTFRCDPISEHNRLYWYRQTLGQGPEFLTYFQNEAQLEKSRLLSDRFSAERPKGSFSTLEIQRTEQGDSAMYLCASGEWGNEQFFGPGTRLTVL.

The chain carries TRBV7-3 and TRBJ2-3, with 8 bases identical to TRBD2. The CDR3 totals 13 residues. Germline CDR1 and CDR2: SGHTA and FQGTGA. The J segment lost 2 bases and the V segment lost 10 bases, leaving 5 bases of the junction unmatched. The CDR3 bases are TGTGCCATACTAGCGGAAGCCACAGATACGCAGTATTTT. It codes for CAILAEATDTQYF.

This clone was recorded a few times. This rearrangement joins TRBV28 to TRBJ2-7; D is possibly TRBD2 (6 bases). V was cut by 5 bases and J by 0 bases, with 14 bases left in between. Germline loops: CDR1 MDHEN, CDR2 SYDVKM. The CDR3 contains 15 residues. In DNA, the CDR3 is TGTGCCAGCAGTCCGACCGGGACTGCCTCCTACGAGCAGTACGTC. Its translation: CASSPTGTASYEQYV.

The V and J genes are TRBV28 and TRBJ1-1; TRBD1 might be the D (6 bases). Germline CDR1 and CDR2: MDHEN and SYDVKM. CDR3 length: 11 amino acids. V was shortened by 3 bases and J by 11 bases, with 10 bases between the two germline ends. The CDR3 DNA reads as TGTGCCAGCAGTTTCGGCAGGGGCGCTTTCTTT. Its translation is CASSFGRGAFF.

This chain connects TRBV9 to TRBJ2-5; 7 bases agree with TRBD1. V lost 4 bases and J lost 5; bases outside the gene matches: 5. Germline lookup yields CDR1 SGDLS and CDR2 YYNGEE. The CDR3 is made up of 13 amino acids. The chain's CDR3 is CASSIQGWETQYF. CDR3 coding DNA: TGTGCCAGCAGCATACAGGGGTGGGAGACCCAGTACTTC.